This T cell receptor (beta chain) was recorded in a study of T cell responses to AZD1222 COVID-19 vaccine. Clones were read by immunoSEQ multiplex PCR, and TCRdb kept only the in-frame ones, dropping some. The profile shows some 150,000 clones, 85% to 95% of them singletons. This CDR3 has 19 residues. The V gene's germline CDR1 is SGHRS and CDR2 YFSETQ. V lost 0 bases to trimming and J lost 0 bases, with 19 bases between them. V and J are TRBV5-1 and TRBJ2-4; unclear D gene. The specimen was peripheral blood, collected on day 0 of AZD1222 vaccination. The clonotype originates from an adult in good health. The CDR3 reads CASSLEGLTAVGAKNIQYF. In DNA, the CDR3 is TGCGCCAGCAGCTTGGAAGGGTTAACAGCTGTCGGAGCCAAAAACATTCAGTACTTC.